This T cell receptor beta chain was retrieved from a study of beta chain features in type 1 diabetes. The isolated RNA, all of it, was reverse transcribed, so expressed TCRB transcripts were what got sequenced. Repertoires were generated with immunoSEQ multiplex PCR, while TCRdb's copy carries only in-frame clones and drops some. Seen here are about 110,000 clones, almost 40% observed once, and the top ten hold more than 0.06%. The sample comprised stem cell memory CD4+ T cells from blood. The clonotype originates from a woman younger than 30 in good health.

CDR3 nucleotides: TGTGCCAGCAGGAGACTAGCGGGAGATACGCAGTATTTT. Translated, it gives CASRRLAGDTQYF. This chain connects TRBV6-4 to TRBJ2-3; TRBD2 agrees at 10 bases. V was clipped by 6 bases and J by 5 bases; unmatched bases: 2. The CDR3 is 13 amino acids. Germline CDR1 and CDR2: MRHNA and SNTAGT.